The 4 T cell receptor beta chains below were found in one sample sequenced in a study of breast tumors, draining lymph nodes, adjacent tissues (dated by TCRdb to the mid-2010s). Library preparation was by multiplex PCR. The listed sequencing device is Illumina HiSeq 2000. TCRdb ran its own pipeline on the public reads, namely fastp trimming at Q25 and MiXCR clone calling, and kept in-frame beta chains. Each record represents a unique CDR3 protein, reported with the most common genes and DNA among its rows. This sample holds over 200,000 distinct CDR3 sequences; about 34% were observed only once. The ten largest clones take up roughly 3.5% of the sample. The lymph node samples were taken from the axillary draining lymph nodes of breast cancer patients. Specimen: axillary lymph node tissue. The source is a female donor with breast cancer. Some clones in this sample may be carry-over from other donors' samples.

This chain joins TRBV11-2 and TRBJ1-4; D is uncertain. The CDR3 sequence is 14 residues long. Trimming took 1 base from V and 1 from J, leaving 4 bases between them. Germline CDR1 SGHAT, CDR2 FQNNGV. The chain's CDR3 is CASSLGETNEKLFF. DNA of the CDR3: TGTGCCAGCAGCTTAGGGGAAACTAATGAAAAACTGTTTTTT.

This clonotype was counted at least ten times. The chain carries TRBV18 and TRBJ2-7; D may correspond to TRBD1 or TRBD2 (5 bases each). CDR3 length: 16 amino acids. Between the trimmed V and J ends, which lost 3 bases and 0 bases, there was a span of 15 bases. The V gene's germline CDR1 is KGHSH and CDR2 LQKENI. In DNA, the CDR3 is TGTGCCAGCTCACCGCCAACGGGGCGGAGCTCCTACGAGCAGTACTTC. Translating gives CASSPPTGRSSYEQYF. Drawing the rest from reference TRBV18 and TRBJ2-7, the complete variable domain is NAGVMQNPRHLVRRRGQEARLRCSPMKGHSHVYWYRQLPEEGLKFMVYLQKENIIDESGMPKERFSAEFPKEGPSILRIQQVVRGDSAAYFCASSPPTGRSSYEQYFGPGTRLTVT.

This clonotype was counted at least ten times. The CDR3 reads CASSGGSTDTQYF. The CDR3 nucleotides read TGTGCCAGCAGCGGAGGGAGCACAGATACGCAGTATTTT. This chain joins TRBV9 and TRBJ2-3; TRBD2 is a possible D gene (5 bases). CDR3 length: 13 amino acids. Per germline, CDR1 SGDLS and CDR2 YYNGEE. Trimming shortened V by 3 bases and J by 0 bases, and 5 bases separated the two germline ends.

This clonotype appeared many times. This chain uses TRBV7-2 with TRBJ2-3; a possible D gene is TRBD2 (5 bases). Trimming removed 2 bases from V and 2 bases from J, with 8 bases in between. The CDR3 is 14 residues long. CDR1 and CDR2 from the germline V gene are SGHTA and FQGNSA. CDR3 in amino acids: CASSLTRATDTQYF. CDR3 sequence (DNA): TGTGCCAGCAGCTTAACTAGAGCCACAGATACGCAGTATTTT.